The rows below give T cell receptor beta chains drawn from one sample of a study of PD-1 blockade in classical Hodgkin lymphoma. The method was immunoSEQ multiplex PCR; TCRdb's version includes in-frame clones alone and lacks a portion of them. The data show around 60,000 clones, around nine tenths seen once. Sequences were derived from peripheral blood mononuclear cells (PBMCs), sampled before the fourth cycle of nivolumab. The receptors stem from a human donor with classical Hodgkin lymphoma. Each CDR3 is given with its conserved first and last residue. The D gene is left open where the match is weak. The size entry is marked missing in some rows and otherwise reads once, few, many or a size class.

size | D | J | V | CDR3 | DNA
. | . | TRBJ1-1 | TRBV12-5 | CASALWDTEAFF | TGTGCTAGTGCACTGTGGGACACTGAAGCTTTCTTT
. | . | TRBJ2-1 | TRBV6-5 | CASSPDLNEQFF | TGTGCCAGCAGCCCCGACCTTAATGAGCAGTTCTTC
once | TRBD2 | TRBJ2-1 | TRBV29-1 | CSAGTSGNEQFF | TGCAGCGCCGGGACTAGCGGCAATGAGCAGTTCTTC
. | . | TRBJ1-1 | TRBV13 | CASSHTNTEAFF | TGTGCCAGCAGCCACACGAACACTGAAGCTTTCTTT
. | TRBD1 | TRBJ2-2 | TRBV10-2 | CASSEIDRGVGTGELFF | TGCGCCAGCAGTGAGATAGACAGGGGAGTTGGCACCGGGGAGCTGTTTTTT
. | . | TRBJ2-7 | TRBV5-1 | CASSSLGKTYEQYF | TGCGCCAGCAGCTCTTTAGGGAAGACCTACGAGCAGTACTTC
. | TRBD1 | TRBJ1-4 | TRBV2 | CASRTGANEKLFF | TGTGCCAGCCGGACAGGGGCTAATGAAAAACTGTTTTTT
. | . | TRBJ2-7 | TRBV18 | CASSPGEGGYEQYF | TGTGCCAGCTCACCAGGGGAAGGCGGCTACGAGCAGTACTTC
. | TRBD2 | TRBJ2-3 | TRBV27 | CASSLEFRGSGGLSTDTQYF | TGTGCCAGCAGTTTAGAGTTTAGGGGGAGCGGGGGATTAAGCACAGATACGCAGTATTTT
. | TRBD2 | TRBJ2-1 | TRBV9 | CASSVGASGPLNEQFF | TGTGCCAGCAGCGTCGGCGCTAGCGGACCGTTGAATGAGCAGTTCTTC
. | . | TRBJ1-4 | TRBV28 | CASSLSGSGEKLFF | TGTGCCAGCAGTTTATCAGGGTCGGGAGAAAAACTGTTTTTT
. | TRBD1 | TRBJ2-7 | TRBV6-5 | CASSYSQGPSYEQYF | TGTGCCAGCAGTTACTCACAGGGGCCATCCTACGAGCAGTACTTC
. | TRBD2 | TRBJ2-1 | TRBV9 | CASSVGGASGRDEQFF | TGTGCCAGCAGCGTAGGCGGGGCTAGCGGGAGAGATGAGCAGTTCTTC
few | TRBD2 | TRBJ2-1 | TRBV19 | CASSTMTSGRRDNEQFF | TGTGCCAGTAGTACCATGACTAGCGGGAGAAGGGACAATGAGCAGTTCTTC